This T cell receptor beta chain was captured by sequencing in a study of blood T cell repertoires in COVID-19. Study-level background: T cells, B-cell-depleted T cells, or PBMCs supplied cDNA or gDNA.

Across about two dozen US areas, participants ranged in age from about 18 to 100 years. A COVID-19 case had been met by exposed participants during the 2 weeks before study entry. Authors' analysis steps: Nucleated cell counts were estimated from reference gene primer amplification. The data were produced by immunoSEQ multiplex PCR, yet TCRdb's version contains in-frame clones alone and is incomplete. The DNA was the basis for D and trimming; V, J and clone size are from that table. The table lists 320,000 or so clones, around 85% of them singletons. Trimming removed 6 bases from V and 5 bases from J, with 16 bases in between. This CDR3 contains 14 residues. Germline V CDR1 and CDR2: SNHLY, FYNNEI. This clone was counted between two and nine times.

What was sequenced was PBMCs or T cells enriched from blood (not recorded which). V and J are TRBV2 and TRBJ2-5; weak D call: TRBD1 (6 bases). This clonotype was obtained from a woman aged 25-40 years who had been exposed to COVID-19. The CDR3 DNA reads as TGTGCCAGCAGGCAACAGGGACGTTCCGAGACCCAGTACTTC. Its protein product is CASRQQGRSETQYF.